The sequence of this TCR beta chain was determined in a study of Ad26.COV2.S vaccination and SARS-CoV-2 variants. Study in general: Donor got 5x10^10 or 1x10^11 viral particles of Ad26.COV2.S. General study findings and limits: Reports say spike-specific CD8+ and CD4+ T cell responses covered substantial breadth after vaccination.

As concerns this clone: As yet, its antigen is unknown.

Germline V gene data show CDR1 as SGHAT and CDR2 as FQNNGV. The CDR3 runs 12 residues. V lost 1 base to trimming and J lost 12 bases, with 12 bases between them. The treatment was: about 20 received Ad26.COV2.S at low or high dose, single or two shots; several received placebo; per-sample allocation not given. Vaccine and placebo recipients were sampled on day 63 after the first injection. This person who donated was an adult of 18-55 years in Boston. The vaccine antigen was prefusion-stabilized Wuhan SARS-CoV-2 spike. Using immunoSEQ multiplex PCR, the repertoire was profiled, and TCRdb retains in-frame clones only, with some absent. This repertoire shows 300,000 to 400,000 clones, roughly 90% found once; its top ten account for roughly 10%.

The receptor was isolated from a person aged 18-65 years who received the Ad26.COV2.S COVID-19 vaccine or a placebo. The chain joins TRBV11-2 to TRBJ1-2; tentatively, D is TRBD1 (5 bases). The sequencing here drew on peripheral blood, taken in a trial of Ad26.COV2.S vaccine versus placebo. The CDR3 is CASSLGGAGNTF. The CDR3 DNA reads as TGTGCCAGCAGCTTAGGAGGGGCAGGAAACACCTTC. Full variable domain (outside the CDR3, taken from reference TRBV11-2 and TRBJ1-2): EAGVAQSPRYKIIEKRQSVAFWCNPISGHATLYWYQQILGQGPKLLIQFQNNGVVDDSQLPKDRFSAERLKGVDSTLKIQPAKLEDSAVYLCASSLGGAGNTFGSGTRLTVV.